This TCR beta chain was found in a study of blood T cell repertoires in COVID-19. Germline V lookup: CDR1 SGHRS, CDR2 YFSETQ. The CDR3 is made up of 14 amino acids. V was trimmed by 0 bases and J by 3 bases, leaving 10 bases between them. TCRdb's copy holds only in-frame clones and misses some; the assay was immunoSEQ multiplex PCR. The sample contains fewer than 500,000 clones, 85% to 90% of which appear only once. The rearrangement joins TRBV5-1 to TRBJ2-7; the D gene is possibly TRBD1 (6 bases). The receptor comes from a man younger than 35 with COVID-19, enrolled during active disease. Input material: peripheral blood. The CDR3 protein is CASSLDRAGYEQYF. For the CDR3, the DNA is TGCGCCAGCAGCTTGGACAGGGCCGGCTACGAGCAGTACTTC. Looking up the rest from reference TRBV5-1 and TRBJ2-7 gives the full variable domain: KAGVTQTPRYLIKTRGQQVTLSCSPISGHRSVSWYQQTPGQGLQFLFEYFSETQRNKGNFPGRFSGRQFSNSRSEMNVSTLELGDSALYLCASSLDRAGYEQYFGPGTRLTVT.